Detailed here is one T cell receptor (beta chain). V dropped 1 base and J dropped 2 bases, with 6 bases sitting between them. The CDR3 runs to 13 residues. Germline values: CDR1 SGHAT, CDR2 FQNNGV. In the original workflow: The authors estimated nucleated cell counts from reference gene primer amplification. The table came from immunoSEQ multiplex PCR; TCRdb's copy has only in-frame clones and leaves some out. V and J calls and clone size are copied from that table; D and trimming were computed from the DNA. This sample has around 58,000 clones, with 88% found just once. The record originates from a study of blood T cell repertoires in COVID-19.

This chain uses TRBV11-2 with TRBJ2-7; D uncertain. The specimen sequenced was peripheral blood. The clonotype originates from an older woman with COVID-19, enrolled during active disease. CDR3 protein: CASSLVAAYEQYF. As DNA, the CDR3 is TGTGCCAGCAGCTTAGTTGCAGCCTACGAGCAGTACTTC.